This T cell receptor (beta chain) was recorded in a study of beta chain features in type 1 diabetes. The wider study: Analysis included around 100 million sorted cells drawn from all samples. Findings and caveats of the study: The VDJ junctions of type 1 diabetes patients carried fewer insertions and more deletions. The naive, central memory and Treg TCRB repertoires showed an apparent similarity that was greater among patients than among healthy donors. Type 1 diabetes patients had TCRB CDR3s that were shorter (moderately but significantly so) in all four CD4+ subsets.

Isolated RNA was reverse transcribed in full, so expressed TCRB transcripts were sequenced. The study sequenced naive, central memory and regulatory T cell samples to an average of about 3.6 million reads. Sequencing was performed with immunoSEQ multiplex PCR; in TCRdb, only in-frame clones are kept and a portion is missing. The data contain 250,000 to 350,000 clones, roughly an eighth of them singletons. The CDR3 spans 15 residues. V lost 5 bases to trimming and J lost 1 base; unmatched junction nucleotides: 6. CDR1 and CDR2 (germline): SGHNT, YYREEE (reference sequence). In regard to this clone: Its antigen is unknown.

The clonotype comes from a man aged 25 to 40 with type 1 diabetes. The sample consisted of naive CD4+ T cells from blood. The rearrangement links TRBV5-4 to TRBJ2-1, with 7 positions matching TRBD1. The CDR3 spells CASSWDSESYNEQFF. The DNA of the CDR3 is TGTGCCAGCAGTTGGGACAGCGAATCCTACAATGAGCAGTTCTTC. Full variable domain (outside the CDR3, taken from reference TRBV5-4 and TRBJ2-1): ETGVTQSPTHLIKTRGQQVTLRCSSQSGHNTVSWYQQALGQGPQFIFQYYREEENGRGNFPPRFSGLQFPNYSSELNVNALELDDSALYLCASSWDSESYNEQFFGPGTRLTVL.